The 16 T cell receptor beta chains below come from one sample, sequenced in a study of blood T cell repertoires in COVID-19. Sequenced by immunoSEQ multiplex PCR; TCRdb stores in-frame clones only, minus some. Seen here are about 200,000 clones, about 83% observed once, and the top ten hold nearly 5%. Material for sequencing was PBMCs or T cells enriched from blood (not recorded which). These TCRs come from a woman between 50 and 59 years old who had been exposed to COVID-19.

V usage is TRBV30 and J usage is TRBJ1-2, with D possibly being TRBD1 (6 bases). The CDR3 extends over 14 amino acids. Looked up from germline, CDR1 is GTSNPN and CDR2 is SVGIG (reference sequence). Trimming removed 0 bases at V and 11 bases at J, with 19 bases between. The CDR3 nucleotides are TGTGCCTGGAGTGTACGACAGGCCCCTTTTCGGTACACCTTC. It is translated as CAWSVRQAPFRYTF.

This CDR3 is CASSLARAGELFF. The CDR3 DNA is TGTGCCAGCAGCTTAGCGAGGGCCGGGGAGCTGTTTTTT. The rearrangement uses TRBV7-8 and TRBJ2-2, with D possibly being TRBD2 (5 bases). Germline assignment: CDR1 SGHVS and CDR2 FQNEAQ. The CDR3 contains 13 residues. V lost 0 bases to trimming and J lost 6 bases, with 5 bases between them.

V usage is TRBV20-1 and J usage is TRBJ2-3; D uncertain. V lost 3 bases and J 4 bases, leaving 5 bases between the germline ends. CDR1 and CDR2 from the germline V gene are DFQATT and SNEGSKA (reference sequence). This CDR3 contains 11 residues. CDR3 amino acids: CSASLADTQYF. The CDR3 DNA reads TGCAGTGCTAGTCTCGCAGATACGCAGTATTTT.

This chain joins TRBV14 and TRBJ2-1; a possible D gene is TRBD1 (5 bases). Germline CDR1 reads SGHDN; CDR2 reads FVKESK. The V and J ends lost 1 base and 7 bases respectively, with 14 bases between them. The length of the CDR3 is 15 residues. The CDR3 coding sequence is TGTGCCAGCAGCCAAGTGTCAGGGTATGGAAATGAGCAGTTCTTC. This encodes CASSQVSGYGNEQFF.

The chain couples TRBV12-5 to TRBJ2-3; possibly TRBD1 for D (5 bases). V gave up 1 base and J gave up 3 bases, with 11 bases separating them. CDR1 and CDR2 (germline): LGHNT, FRNRAP. The CDR3 sequence is 15 residues long. The CDR3 reads CASGLAQVRTDTQYF. As DNA, the CDR3 is TGTGCTAGTGGTTTGGCACAGGTTAGGACAGATACGCAGTATTTT.

The V and J genes are TRBV28 and TRBJ2-7; TRBD1 aligns across 8 bases. Unmatched junction bases numbered 6, after V lost 8 bases and J lost 3 bases. In germline, CDR1 is MDHEN, CDR2 SYDVKM. CDR3 length: 13 amino acids. CDR3 loop: CASGQGASYEQYF. The CDR3 DNA is TGTGCCAGCGGGCAGGGGGCCAGCTACGAGCAGTACTTC. Combining the CDR3 with reference TRBV28 and TRBJ2-7 gives the whole variable domain DVKVTQSSRYLVKRTGEKVFLECVQDMDHENMFWYRQDPGLGLRLIYFSYDVKMKEKGDIPEGYSVSREKKERFSLILESASTNQTSMYLCASGQGASYEQYFGPGTRLTVT.

The V and J genes are TRBV7-9 and TRBJ1-1; D may be TRBD1 (6 bases). Germline CDR1 reads SEHNR; CDR2 reads FQNEAQ (reference sequence). The V gene lost 2 bases and the J gene lost 1 base, with 8 bases spanning the gap. The CDR3 covers 14 residues. CDR3 sequence: CASSLRDTNTEAFF. The DNA of the CDR3 is TGTGCCAGCAGCTTAAGGGACACGAACACTGAAGCTTTCTTT.

V is TRBV2 and J is TRBJ1-2; tentative D call: TRBD1 (6 bases). The V gene's germline CDR1 is SNHLY and CDR2 FYNNEI. V dropped 6 bases and J dropped 7 bases, with 12 bases sitting between them. This CDR3 has 12 residues. CDR3 amino acids: CASSPGATGYTF. The CDR3, as DNA: TGTGCCAGCAGCCCAGGGGCAACTGGCTACACCTTC.

V and J are TRBV19 and TRBJ1-2; a possible D gene is TRBD1 (6 bases). This CDR3 is 13 amino acids long. The V gene lost 3 bases and the J gene lost 5 bases, with 10 bases spanning the gap. Germline V gene data show CDR1 as LNHDA and CDR2 as SQIVND (reference sequence). The CDR3 spells CASSMGTPYGYTF. The CDR3 DNA sequence: TGTGCCAGTAGTATGGGGACACCTTATGGCTACACCTTC.

This CDR3 is CASSARGGHEQFF. The CDR3, as DNA: TGTGCCAGCAGCGCCCGGGGGGGCCATGAGCAGTTCTTC. This sequence joins TRBV9 and TRBJ2-1; 8 nucleotides line up with TRBD2. The V and J ends lost 3 bases and 8 bases, in that order; junction bases with no gene match: 4. Germline V gene data show CDR1 as SGDLS and CDR2 as YYNGEE. The CDR3 extends over 13 amino acids.

This chain joins TRBV6-5 and TRBJ2-5; no clear D gene. The CDR3 is made up of 12 amino acids. Trimming took off 7 bases at V and 0 bases at J, with 6 bases between the two ends. Germline loops: CDR1 MNHEY, CDR2 SVGAGI. The CDR3 protein is CASISYQETQYF. Written as DNA, the CDR3 is TGTGCCAGCATTTCGTACCAAGAGACCCAGTACTTC.

The chain uses TRBV2 and TRBJ2-5; D unclear. The CDR3 totals 13 residues. V was cut by 4 bases and J by 4 bases, with 10 bases left in between. CDR1 is SNHLY, CDR2 FYNNEI, per germline. CDR3 sequence (DNA): TGTGCCAGCAGTGCCCCCCCTCGAGAGACCCAGTACTTC. Amino acid sequence: CASSAPPRETQYF.

This clone showed up just a few times. In nucleotides, the CDR3 is TGTGCCAGCAGTCCCCAGGGACAGGATCAGCCCCAGCATTTT. It encodes CASSPQGQDQPQHF. The chain employs TRBV28 and TRBJ1-5; 8 nucleotides match TRBD1. Germline V lookup: CDR1 MDHEN, CDR2 SYDVKM. CDR3 length: 14 residues. The trim removed 5 bases at V and 5 bases at J, leaving 5 bases unmatched.

The chain joins TRBV5-1 to TRBJ2-1; perhaps TRBD2 as D (5 bases). V gave up 6 bases and J gave up 0 bases, with 10 bases separating them. Germline V gene sequence: CDR1 SGHRS, CDR2 YFSETQ. This CDR3 has 14 residues. The CDR3 is CASNRGSSYNEQFF. The CDR3 DNA is TGCGCCAGCAATAGAGGGAGCTCCTACAATGAGCAGTTCTTC.

V gene TRBV6-5 combines with J gene TRBJ1-2; D call uncertain. The CDR3 loop spans 13 amino acids. Trimming left V 6 bases short and J 8 bases short, with 16 bases between. Germline V gene data show CDR1 as MNHEY and CDR2 as SVGAGI. CDR3 amino acids: CASRVASSQGYTF. The CDR3 bases are TGTGCCAGCAGGGTGGCTTCTTCGCAGGGCTACACCTTC.

The chain links TRBV10-1 to TRBJ1-3; TRBD1 matches 8 bases. This CDR3 has 15 amino acids. The J segment lost 0 bases and the V segment lost 8 bases, leaving 6 bases of the junction unmatched. From germline, CDR1 is WNHNN and CDR2 SYGVQD (reference sequence). DNA for the CDR3: TGCGCCAGCGGCCGACAGGGGAACTCTGGAAACACCATATATTTT. As protein: CASGRQGNSGNTIYF.